What follows are 9 T cell receptor beta chains derived from one specimen sequenced in a study of cytomegalovirus exposure and HLA in healthy donors. PCR involved 60 Vbeta and 13 Jbeta primers. Sequencing was performed with immunoSEQ multiplex PCR; in TCRdb, only in-frame clones are kept and a portion is missing. The table includes about 120,000 clones, about 68% detected once. The sample was PBMCs. These receptors all come from a woman in her forties or fifties in good health and CMV-seropositive.

V is TRBV4-1 and J is TRBJ1-4, with 9 positions matching TRBD1. This CDR3 comprises 19 residues. The germline V gene encodes CDR1 MGHRA and CDR2 YSYEKL. Losses at the gene ends were 4 bases for V and 2 bases for J; bases not matched to a gene: 14. The CDR3 DNA reads as TGCGCCAGCAGCCTACTACAGGGGGCCTCCTTGGCTACTAATGAAAAACTGTTTTTT. Residues: CASSLLQGASLATNEKLFF.

The chain carries TRBV7-2 and TRBJ2-7, with 8 bases that match TRBD2. The CDR3 is 16 amino acids. In germline, CDR1 is SGHTA, CDR2 FQGNSA. V dropped 1 base and J dropped 0; count of bases not matched to a gene: 5. The DNA of the CDR3 is TGTGCCAGCAGCTTAGATGCGGGGGGACTCTCCTACGAGCAGTACTTC. It codes for CASSLDAGGLSYEQYF. The whole variable domain, remainder taken from reference TRBV7-2 and TRBJ2-7, is GAGVSQSPSNKVTEKGKDVELRCDPISGHTALYWYRQSLGQGLEFLIYFQGNSAPDKSGLPSDRFSAERTGGSVSTLTIQRTQQEDSAVYLCASSLDAGGLSYEQYFGPGTRLTVT.

This chain links TRBV5-1 with TRBJ1-1; a possible D gene is TRBD1 (5 bases). CDR1 and CDR2 (germline): SGHRS, YFSETQ. Deletions cut 1 base from V and 1 base from J, with 8 bases between. The CDR3 loop spans 14 amino acids. Here the CDR3 reads CASSLSTANTEAFF. As DNA, the CDR3 is TGCGCCAGCAGCTTGTCGACAGCGAACACTGAAGCTTTCTTT.

V usage is TRBV2 and J usage is TRBJ1-1; possible D gene TRBD1, 5 bases. V dropped 5 bases and J dropped 0 bases, with 19 bases sitting between them. Looked up from germline, CDR1 is SNHLY and CDR2 is FYNNEI. The CDR3 length is 17 residues. CDR3 loop: CASSSYRTINMNTEAFF. CDR3 nucleotide sequence: TGTGCCAGCAGTTCATACAGGACTATAAACATGAACACTGAAGCTTTCTTT.

The chain recombines TRBV7-7 with TRBJ2-2; 7 nucleotides line up with TRBD1. Germline values: CDR1 SSHAT, CDR2 FNYEAQ (reference sequence). CDR3 length equals 14 residues. Trimming took 5 bases from V and 4 from J; bases not matched to a gene: 4. This chain's CDR3 is CASSQTGSTGELFF. CDR3 DNA sequence: TGTGCCAGCAGCCAGACAGGGTCCACCGGGGAGCTGTTTTTT.

The chain employs TRBV9 and TRBJ1-4; 7 bases fit TRBD1. This CDR3 is 14 amino acids long. J gave up 8 bases and V 4 bases, and 8 bases lay outside the gene matches. CDR1 is SGDLS, CDR2 YYNGEE, per germline. The CDR3 DNA reads TGTGCCAGCAGCCAGACAGGGAATAACGAAAAACTGTTTTTT. Its protein is CASSQTGNNEKLFF.

This chain uses TRBV19 with TRBJ1-5, with 8 bases lining up with TRBD1. Germline V gene sequence: CDR1 LNHDA, CDR2 SQIVND (reference sequence). The CDR3 loop spans 15 amino acids. The ends lost 2 bases at V and 7 bases at J; junction bases unmatched: 7. Written as DNA, the CDR3 is TGTGCCAGTAGTATACAGGGGGCAAGAGGGCAGCCCCAGCATTTT. It encodes CASSIQGARGQPQHF.

The rearrangement joins TRBV12-5 to TRBJ2-3, with 7 nucleotides matching TRBD1. Trimming took 4 bases from V and 6 from J; bases not matched to a gene: 10. CDR1 and CDR2 (germline): LGHNT, FRNRAP. There are 15 residues in the CDR3. This CDR3 reads CASGSPLTGEDTQYF. In DNA form, the CDR3 reads TGTGCTAGTGGTTCCCCCTTAACAGGGGAGGATACGCAGTATTTT.

This clone was found a few times. This chain joins TRBV28 and TRBJ2-7; 10 bases are a match to TRBD1. V gave up 7 bases and J gave up 7 bases; unmatched junction bases: 10. Germline assignment: CDR1 MDHEN and CDR2 SYDVKM. CDR3 size: 14 residues. CDR3 sequence: CASTDGTGAREQYF. CDR3 nucleotides: TGTGCCAGCACCGACGGGACAGGGGCGAGGGAGCAGTACTTC.